This T cell receptor (beta chain) was sequenced in a study of blood T cell repertoires in COVID-19. As for the study in general: Donors in the United States, Italy and Spain gave samples during acute or convalescent COVID-19.

Original analysis: Cell counts per sample came from amplifying reference gene primers. The repertoire was sequenced with immunoSEQ multiplex PCR; TCRdb's copy has only in-frame clones and lacks some. Clone size and V and J calls were adopted from that table, with D and trimming inferred from the DNA. The data hold some 120,000 clones, with around four fifths observed a single time. The table lists this clone with a count of one. CDR3 length equals 11 residues. Germline V gene lookup returns CDR1 SQVTM and CDR2 ANQGSEA. Trimming took 4 bases from V and 5 from J, leaving 8 bases between them. V gene TRBV29-1 combines with J gene TRBJ2-5; possibly TRBD2 for D (5 bases). The material sequenced was peripheral blood. The source of this sequence is a man aged 25 to 40 with acute or convalescent COVID-19. The CDR3 protein is CSVGTRETQYF. CDR3 coding DNA: TGCAGCGTTGGAACTAGGGAGACCCAGTACTTC.